This T cell receptor (beta chain) was sequenced for a study of post-analysis software for immune sequencing data (dated by TCRdb to about 2015). As for the study more broadly: The recorded disease courses included relapsing-remitting, secondary progressive and progressive-relapsing multiple sclerosis, and some patients had no subtype annotation. The patient repertoires were set against eleven to twelve previously published healthy control repertoires from donors whose ages ranged from about 6 to 25 years. A subset of samples was prepared in parallel using single-end sample barcoding, then pooled and co-amplified after Illumina adapter ligation.

The paper's findings and limits, for the study overall: Direct clustering with F measure showed strong co-clustering of samples prepared in the same batch, prompting a batch-effect correction. Normalized Chao1 diversity was significantly lower in multiple sclerosis patients than controls, suggesting substantial peripheral T-cell clonal expansion. Significantly higher frequencies in patients than in controls were found for a few TRBV segments, including TRBV5-6, TRBV5-1 and TRBV20-1. The control group was slightly older than the multiple sclerosis patient group.

With respect to this clonotype: No antigen is known for it. No base quality information exists; no much larger clone differs at one position.

To demonstrate the VDJtools post-analysis software, the study profiled TCR beta repertoires from the peripheral blood of about a dozen young patients with multiple sclerosis. The multiple sclerosis patients were children and adolescents between about 6 and 16 years of age. Taken from the germline V gene, the CDR1 and CDR2 loops are SGHRS and YFSETQ. V and J lose 4 bases and 5 bases, and a span of 10 bases separates them. The CDR3 contains 13 residues, cysteine and phenylalanine counted. CDR3 DNA is the only sequence kept; it has 39 bases, read in frame from the first base. Library generation was performed with PCR. Sequencing relied on an Illumina HiSeq 2500. To reduce PCR and sequencing biases, unique molecular identifiers were incorporated into the TCR beta cDNA libraries. Approximately 500,000 cDNA molecules were obtained per 1 to 10 million input T cells, so each molecule approximated one T cell. The patient libraries were prepared and sequenced using the same protocol as the earlier healthy control dataset. Samples belonging to the same batch were prepared together, multiplexed and sequenced on a shared HiSeq lane. Regarding the original processing steps: MIGEC was used to process the raw barcoded reads, and molecular identifier groups with only a single read were discarded before consensus assembly and CDR3 extraction. Clonotype tables were post-analysed with VDJtools, and diversity was normalized by down-sampling all datasets to the smallest sample size. Repertoire overlap clustering matched CDR3 amino acid but not nucleotide sequences to correct batch-related cross-sample contamination. TCRdb's own reprocessing of the public reads used fastp at Q25 and MiXCR and kept productive beta chains. Here each entry gathers all rows of one CDR3 protein and keeps the most common genes and DNA. TCRdb assigned the V and J calls; the authors' analysis was not used. For this sample there are more than 450,000 distinct CDR3 sequences; about 40% appear just once. 1.5% to 2% of the sample lies in the top ten.

This sequence originates from a girl between 5 and 17 years old with multiple sclerosis. The source material was blood. The rearranged chain carries TRBV5-1 and TRBJ2-1; TRBD1 is perhaps the D gene, given 5 matching bases. CDR3 reads: CASSPDSHNEQFF. The DNA reads TGCGCCAGCAGCCCCGACAGTCACAATGAGCAGTTCTTC.